A single sample gave rise to the 3 T cell receptor beta chains below, sequenced in a study of cytomegalovirus exposure and HLA in healthy donors. PCR employed 60 Vbeta and 13 Jbeta primers. This table comes from immunoSEQ multiplex PCR, and its TCRdb copy is limited to in-frame clones, with some not included. The data contain around 300,000 clones, approximately 84% of them seen just once; the ten biggest clones take up roughly 2%. Sequenced input: PBMCs. Receptor source: a woman between 35 and 50 years old in good health and CMV-seropositive.

The V gene is TRBV5-1, the J gene TRBJ1-1; no definite D call. Germline V CDR1 and CDR2: SGHRS, YFSETQ. There are 15 residues in the CDR3. V shed 0 bases and J shed 1 base, with 10 bases lying between them. The CDR3 protein is CASSLGALGNTEAFF. As DNA, the CDR3 is TGCGCCAGCAGCTTGGGTGCCCTAGGGAACACTGAAGCTTTCTTT.

The rearrangement joins TRBV30 to TRBJ2-7, with 9 bases fitting TRBD2. Germline V lookup: CDR1 GTSNPN, CDR2 SVGIG (reference sequence). This CDR3 is 12 amino acids long. Germline trimming cut 4 bases from V and 6 bases from J; bases unmatched to any gene: 4. CDR3 sequence: CAWTSGICEQYF. The CDR3 coding sequence is TGTGCCTGGACTAGCGGGATCTGCGAGCAGTACTTC.

The chain carries TRBV19 and TRBJ1-1; TRBD1 matches 7 bases. The ends lost 5 bases at V and 5 bases at J; junction bases unmatched: 14. The CDR3 consists of 16 residues. The germline V gene encodes CDR1 LNHDA and CDR2 SQIVND (reference sequence). CDR3: CASSPARGRRGTEAFF. Here the CDR3 DNA reads TGTGCCAGTAGTCCCGCAAGGGGGCGGAGGGGGACTGAAGCTTTCTTT.